The T cell receptor beta chain under discussion was sequenced for a study of T-cell memory formation after mild COVID-19. Whole-study context: Clusters were largely donor specific.

General observations from the study: The study found balanced CD4/CD8 in clones contracting day 15 to 85 and a CD4+ lean in later expanders.

V was clipped by 1 base and J by 3 bases; unmatched bases: 10. Germline assignment: CDR1 SGHTA and CDR2 FQGNSA. This CDR3 spans 17 amino acids. 5'RACE primed at constant segments yielded TCR alpha and TCR beta cDNA libraries bearing sample barcodes and UMIs. TCRdb used MiXCR to reprocess the 5' RACE reads, holding one entry per CDR3 protein. The sample has fewer than 250,000 distinct CDR3 sequences; about 10% are singletons. This clonotype was recorded at least ten times. The target antigen is unknown. The TCR originated in a man younger than 30 who had mild COVID-19 (a few samples of this study predate the infection). Cell type and time point are not known. Source material: PBMCs or a T cell subset sorted from them (not recorded which). The chain joins TRBV7-2 to TRBJ2-5; TRBD1 matches 8 bases. This chain's CDR3 is CASSLVSGGQGEETQYF. CDR3 sequence (DNA): TGTGCCAGCAGCTTAGTAAGTGGAGGACAGGGTGAAGAGACCCAGTACTTC. The full variable domain, completed using reference TRBV7-2 and TRBJ2-5, is GAGVSQSPSNKVTEKGKDVELRCDPISGHTALYWYRQSLGQGLEFLIYFQGNSAPDKSGLPSDRFSAERTGGSVSTLTIQRTQQEDSAVYLCASSLVSGGQGEETQYFGPGTRLLVL.